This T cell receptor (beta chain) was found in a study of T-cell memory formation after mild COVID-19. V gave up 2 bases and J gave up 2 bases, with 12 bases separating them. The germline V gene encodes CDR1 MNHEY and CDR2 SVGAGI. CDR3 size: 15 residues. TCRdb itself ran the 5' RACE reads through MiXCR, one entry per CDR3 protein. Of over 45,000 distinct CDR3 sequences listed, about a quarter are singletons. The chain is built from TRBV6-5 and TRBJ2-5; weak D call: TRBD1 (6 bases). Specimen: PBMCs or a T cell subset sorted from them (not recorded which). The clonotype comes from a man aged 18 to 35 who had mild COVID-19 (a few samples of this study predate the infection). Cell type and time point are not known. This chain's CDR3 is CASSYQGRVQETQYF. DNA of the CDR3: TGTGCCAGCAGTTACCAGGGGCGAGTGCAAGAGACCCAGTACTTC.